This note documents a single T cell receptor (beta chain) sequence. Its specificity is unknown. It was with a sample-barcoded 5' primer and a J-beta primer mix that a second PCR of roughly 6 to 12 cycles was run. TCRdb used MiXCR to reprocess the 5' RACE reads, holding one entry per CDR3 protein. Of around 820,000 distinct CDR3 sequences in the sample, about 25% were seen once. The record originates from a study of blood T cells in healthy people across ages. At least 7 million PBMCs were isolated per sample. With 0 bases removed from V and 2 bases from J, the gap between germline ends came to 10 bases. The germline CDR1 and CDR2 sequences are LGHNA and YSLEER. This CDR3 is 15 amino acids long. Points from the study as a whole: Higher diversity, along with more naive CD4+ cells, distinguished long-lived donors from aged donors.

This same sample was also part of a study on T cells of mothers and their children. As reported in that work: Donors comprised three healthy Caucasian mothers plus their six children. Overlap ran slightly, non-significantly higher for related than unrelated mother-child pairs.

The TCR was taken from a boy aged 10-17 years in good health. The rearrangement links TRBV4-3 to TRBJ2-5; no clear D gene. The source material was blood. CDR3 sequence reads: CASSQDRNGQETQYF. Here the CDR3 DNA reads TGCGCCAGCAGCCAAGATCGGAACGGGCAAGAGACCCAGTACTTC.